One sample yielded the 27 T cell receptor beta chains listed below, sequenced in a study of cytomegalovirus exposure and HLA in healthy donors. Primers: 60 Vbeta forward and 13 Jbeta reverse. Measured with immunoSEQ multiplex PCR; TCRdb has only the in-frame clones, and not every one. The sample records around 270,000 clones, 80% being singletons. Sample: PBMCs. Receptors originate from a girl aged 2-10 years in good health and CMV-seronegative.

The J gene is TRBJ2-3, the V gene TRBV19, with D perhaps matching TRBD2 (6 bases). This CDR3 region has 15 residues. In germline, CDR1 is LNHDA, CDR2 SQIVND (reference sequence). The V gene lost 6 bases and the J gene lost 1 base, with 14 bases spanning the gap. CDR3: CASRRGRAGTDTQYF. The CDR3 region has the DNA TGTGCCAGTAGGCGGGGCAGGGCCGGCACAGATACGCAGTATTTT.

The gene calls are TRBV9 and TRBJ2-1; TRBD2 matches at 11 bases. This CDR3 comprises 16 residues. The J segment lost 7 bases and the V segment lost 0 bases, leaving 6 bases of the junction unmatched. From germline, CDR1 is SGDLS and CDR2 YYNGEE. The CDR3: CASSVDLAGGPNEQFF. The CDR3 nucleotides are TGTGCCAGCAGCGTAGATCTAGCGGGGGGACCTAATGAGCAGTTCTTC.

This chain connects TRBV7-4 to TRBJ2-1, with TRBD2 matching 8 bases. J lost 4 bases, V lost 5 bases, and 10 bases had no gene match. Germline CDR1 is SGHVT and CDR2 is SQSDAQ. The CDR3 runs to 16 residues. In nucleotides, the CDR3 is TGTGCCAGCAGCATACCAGCGGGAGAGGGGTACAATGAGCAGTTCTTC. It is translated as CASSIPAGEGYNEQFF. Combining the CDR3 with reference TRBV7-4 and TRBJ2-1 gives the whole variable domain GAGVSQSPRYKVAKRGRDVALRCDSISGHVTLYWYRQTLGQGSEVLTYSQSDAQRDKSGRPSGRFSAERPERSVSTLKIQRTEQGDSAVYLCASSIPAGEGYNEQFFGPGTRLTVL.

The J gene is TRBJ2-1, the V gene TRBV5-4, with D tentatively TRBD2 (6 bases). V was trimmed by 3 bases and J by 5 bases, leaving 15 bases between them. Germline V lookup: CDR1 SGHNT, CDR2 YYREEE (reference sequence). The CDR3 loop spans 15 amino acids. In nucleotides, the CDR3 is TGTGCCAGCAGCTCCGGGACTTTATTTAACAATGAGCAGTTCTTC. Its translation: CASSSGTLFNNEQFF.

The V call is TRBV6-4, the J call TRBJ2-6, with D possibly TRBD2 on 6 matching bases. V shed 0 bases and J shed 2 bases, with 8 bases lying between them. CDR1 MRHNA and CDR2 SNTAGT come from the germline V gene. This CDR3 contains 16 residues. CDR3 DNA: TGTGCCAGCAGTGACTCAGGAGGGCCTGGGGCCAACGTCCTGACTTTC. It translates to CASSDSGGPGANVLTF.

This clone was seen only a few times. J is TRBJ1-5 and V is TRBV11-2; 8 bases map to TRBD1. CDR3 length: 14 amino acids. Per the germline V gene, CDR1 is SGHAT and CDR2 is FQNNGV. V trimming: 5 bases; J trimming: 6 bases; junction bases outside the gene matches: 6. CDR3 residues: CASSPQGARQPQHF. The CDR3 nucleotides are TGTGCCAGCAGCCCGCAGGGGGCGCGTCAGCCCCAGCATTTT.

The J gene is TRBJ1-2, the V gene TRBV19; 7 bases align to TRBD1. Germline trimming cut 6 bases from V and 4 bases from J; bases unmatched to any gene: 5. The germline V gene encodes CDR1 LNHDA and CDR2 SQIVND (reference sequence). This CDR3 has 13 amino acids. The CDR3 protein is CASRQQGSYGYTF. Written as DNA, the CDR3 is TGTGCCAGTAGGCAACAGGGGAGCTATGGCTACACCTTC. The variable domain in full, completed from reference TRBV19 and TRBJ1-2, reads DGGITQSPKYLFRKEGQNVTLSCEQNLNHDAMYWYRQDPGQGLRLIYYSQIVNDFQKGDIAEGYSVSREKKESFPLTVTSAQKNPTAFYLCASRQQGSYGYTFGSGTRLTVV.

This clone appeared a few times. This rearrangement joins TRBV13 to TRBJ1-6, with D maybe TRBD1 (5 bases). Germline V gene lookup returns CDR1 PRHDT and CDR2 FYEKMQ (reference sequence). The germline V and J ends were trimmed by 1 base and 2 bases, with 18 bases remaining between them. The CDR3 has 19 residues. In DNA form, the CDR3 reads TGTGCCAGCAGCTTAGTAGGATCGGGCAGGGAGGCCTATAATTCACCCCTCCACTTT. Its translation: CASSLVGSGREAYNSPLHF.

V gene TRBV5-8 combines with J gene TRBJ1-1; D is ambiguous. V dropped 4 bases and J dropped 3 bases, with 22 bases sitting between them. This CDR3 is 17 amino acids long. Germline V gives CDR1 SGHTS, CDR2 YDEGEE. CDR3 in DNA: TGTGCCAGCAGCACGGGGAGGACCGACGTCGTCGACACTGAAGCTTTCTTT. It is translated as CASSTGRTDVVDTEAFF.

The rearrangement links TRBV18 to TRBJ1-2; TRBD1 aligns across 7 bases. Per germline, CDR1 KGHSH and CDR2 LQKENI. The junction had 2 bases not matched to a gene; V was cut back by 2 bases and J by 8 bases. This CDR3 region has 12 residues. CDR3 protein: CASSPTGDGYTF. The CDR3 region has the DNA TGTGCCAGCTCACCAACAGGGGACGGCTACACCTTC.

The V gene is TRBV7-3, the J gene TRBJ1-6; 10 bases match TRBD1. The CDR3 runs to 16 residues. Trimming cost V 5 bases and J 10 bases; bases outside gene matches: 11. Germline V gene lookup returns CDR1 SGHTA and CDR2 FQGTGA. This CDR3 is CASSPQSRDRGSPLHF. In DNA, the CDR3 is TGTGCCAGCAGCCCGCAGTCCCGGGACAGGGGCTCACCCCTCCACTTT.

The V gene is TRBV27, the J gene TRBJ1-1; D is ambiguous. The CDR3 runs 14 residues. The germline V gene encodes CDR1 MNHEY and CDR2 SMNVEV (reference sequence). Trimming shortened V by 6 bases and J by 4 bases, and 15 bases separated the two germline ends. The CDR3 protein is CASRTARVGTEAFF. The CDR3 region has the DNA TGTGCCAGCAGAACCGCCCGGGTGGGCACTGAAGCTTTCTTT.

This chain links TRBV28 with TRBJ1-4; D is possibly TRBD1 (6 bases). Germline V gene lookup returns CDR1 MDHEN and CDR2 SYDVKM. This CDR3 region has 13 residues. V lost 8 bases, J lost 5 bases, and 12 bases lay in between. The CDR3 DNA is TGTGCCAGCCAGGGGTTCGGGAATGAAAAACTGTTTTTT. Its protein product is CASQGFGNEKLFF. The variable domain in full, completed from reference TRBV28 and TRBJ1-4, reads DVKVTQSSRYLVKRTGEKVFLECVQDMDHENMFWYRQDPGLGLRLIYFSYDVKMKEKGDIPEGYSVSREKKERFSLILESASTNQTSMYLCASQGFGNEKLFFGSGTQLSVL.

The gene calls are TRBV7-2 and TRBJ2-1; no reliable D call. Looked up from germline, CDR1 is SGHTA and CDR2 is FQGNSA. V gave up 3 bases and J gave up 6 bases, with 3 bases separating them. The CDR3 length is 11 residues. The CDR3 loop reads CASSFLNEQFF. CDR3 coding DNA: TGTGCCAGCAGCTTTCTCAATGAGCAGTTCTTC.

The J gene is TRBJ2-5, the V gene TRBV6-5, with 7 positions matching TRBD1. This CDR3 region has 13 residues. V trimming: 6 bases; J trimming: 4 bases; junction bases outside the gene matches: 5. Germline values: CDR1 MNHEY, CDR2 SVGAGI. CDR3 in amino acids: CASRMTGLETQYF. The CDR3 DNA follows: TGTGCCAGCAGAATGACAGGGTTAGAGACCCAGTACTTC.

This rearrangement joins TRBV19 to TRBJ1-5, with 9 bases identical to TRBD1. The germline gives CDR1 LNHDA, CDR2 SQIVND (reference sequence). Germline trimming cut 3 bases from V and 6 bases from J; bases unmatched to any gene: 6. This CDR3 has 15 residues. CDR3 sequence: CASSIIGTGSQPQHF. As DNA, the CDR3 is TGTGCCAGTAGTATTATCGGGACAGGGAGTCAGCCCCAGCATTTT.

The chain has TRBV5-5 and TRBJ2-7; 11 nucleotides match TRBD1. CDR1 and CDR2 (germline): SGHKS, YYEKEE (reference sequence). CDR3 length: 16 amino acids. With 4 bases clipped from V and 2 bases from J, the junction kept 8 bases outside the gene matches. CDR3 in amino acids: CASSRNPGQGAYEQYF. The CDR3 DNA is TGTGCCAGCAGCCGAAACCCGGGACAGGGGGCCTACGAGCAGTACTTC.

This chain connects TRBV29-1 to TRBJ1-1, with D uncertain. Germline CDR1 SQVTM, CDR2 ANQGSEA. V shed 8 bases and J shed 0 bases, with 16 bases lying between them. The CDR3 loop spans 14 amino acids. The CDR3 here is CSSSPPLMNTEAFF. CDR3 nucleotide sequence: TGCAGCTCGAGCCCCCCTCTAATGAACACTGAAGCTTTCTTT.

The J gene is TRBJ2-7, the V gene TRBV6-1, with D perhaps TRBD2 (7 bases). Per the germline V gene, CDR1 is MNHNS and CDR2 is SASEGT. V lost 1 base and J lost 2, with 15 bases in between. This CDR3 region has 16 residues. The CDR3 spells CASSEVYGGGAYEQYF. The DNA of the CDR3 is TGTGCCAGCAGTGAAGTTTATGGGGGGGGCGCCTACGAGCAGTACTTC.

This clone appeared a few times. The chain joins TRBV6-1 to TRBJ2-7; 7 bases are shared with TRBD1. J lost 4 bases, V lost 2 bases, and 5 bases had no gene match. Germline lookup yields CDR1 MNHNS and CDR2 SASEGT. The CDR3 is made up of 14 amino acids. The CDR3 reads CASSEWGQLYEQYF. The CDR3 DNA follows: TGTGCCAGCAGTGAATGGGGACAGTTATACGAGCAGTACTTC.

The V call is TRBV6-5, the J call TRBJ1-4; a possible D gene is TRBD1 (6 bases). CDR1 and CDR2 from the germline V gene are MNHEY and SVGAGI. The CDR3 loop spans 14 amino acids. The V end lost 7 bases, the J end lost 8 bases, and 17 bases lay between the germline ends. The CDR3, as DNA: TGTGCCAGCAAGGCCAGGGGCCTTGGGGAAAAACTGTTTTTT. It codes for CASKARGLGEKLFF.

This chain connects TRBV9 to TRBJ2-1, with D possibly TRBD1 on 5 matching bases. Germline V gives CDR1 SGDLS, CDR2 YYNGEE. The CDR3 is made up of 15 amino acids. Trimming shortened V by 9 bases and J by 2 bases, and 18 bases separated the two germline ends. This CDR3 reads CATAQTDEPYNEQFF. The CDR3 DNA follows: TGTGCCACAGCCCAGACAGATGAGCCCTACAATGAGCAGTTCTTC.

This clone was recorded only once. The chain employs TRBV7-8 and TRBJ2-1; 9 bases agree with TRBD1. Germline values: CDR1 SGHVS, CDR2 FQNEAQ. This CDR3 is built from 16 residues. Trimming at V came to 4 bases and at J to 7 bases, leaving 11 bases not matched to a gene. The DNA of the CDR3 is TGTGCCAGCAGCTCCCCTACAGGGGGCAGGAGGAATGAGCAGTTCTTC. Translated, it gives CASSSPTGGRRNEQFF.

In its sample, this clone was seen a few times. This chain links TRBV28 with TRBJ1-1, with D possibly matching TRBD1 (5 bases). The CDR3 covers 16 residues. V was cut by 5 bases and J by 2 bases, with 18 bases left in between. Germline CDR1 reads MDHEN; CDR2 reads SYDVKM. The CDR3 sequence: CASSGRVDTLNTEAFF. The CDR3 DNA reads as TGTGCCAGCAGTGGCAGGGTGGACACTCTTAACACTGAAGCTTTCTTT.

The chain combines TRBV18 with TRBJ2-3; the D gene is possibly TRBD1 (6 bases). The V gene lost 3 bases and the J gene lost 1 base, with 14 bases spanning the gap. CDR3 size: 16 residues. The V gene's germline CDR1 is KGHSH and CDR2 LQKENI. CDR3 nucleotide sequence: TGTGCCAGCTCACCTCAGGACAGCTACCGCACAGATACGCAGTATTTT. Encoded protein: CASSPQDSYRTDTQYF.

The chain is built from TRBV6-1 and TRBJ2-2; TRBD2 matches at 7 bases. The CDR3 is made up of 13 amino acids. Unmatched junction bases numbered 3, after V lost 5 bases and J lost 6 bases. The V gene's germline CDR1 is MNHNS and CDR2 SASEGT. CDR3 sequence (DNA): TGTGCCAGCAGTTCGACTAGCCCCGGGGAGCTGTTTTTT. Amino acids: CASSSTSPGELFF.

This clone was recorded only once. The chain carries TRBV7-3 and TRBJ2-3; D is ambiguous. V lost 4 bases and J 2 bases, leaving 7 bases between the germline ends. Germline V gene lookup returns CDR1 SGHTA and CDR2 FQGTGA. The CDR3 has 13 residues. CDR3 sequence reads: CASSSEYTDTQYF. The CDR3 nucleotides are TGTGCCAGCAGCTCAGAATACACAGATACGCAGTATTTT.